This T cell receptor (beta chain) originates from a study of blood T cell repertoires in COVID-19. Study-level information: PBMCs, B-cell-depleted T cells, or T cells provided the cDNA or gDNA that made up the material.

Original processing methods: Amplified reference gene primers provided the basis for estimating nucleated cell counts. Some clones are missing from TCRdb's copy, which holds only in-frame ones; the method was immunoSEQ multiplex PCR. The V and J calls and clone size were taken over from that table, and D and trimming were inferred from the DNA. The sample has under 200,000 clones, approximately 87% seen once; the top ten hold more than 0.7%. Germline V CDR1 and CDR2: WSHSY, SAAADI. Trimming took off 8 bases at V and 1 base at J, with 18 bases between the two ends. The length of the CDR3 is 15 residues.

The chain links TRBV10-2 to TRBJ2-7, with TRBD1 as a possible D gene (6 bases). The TCR sequence derives from a woman between 65 and 79 years old with acute or convalescent COVID-19. Sequencing was carried out using peripheral blood. The CDR3 protein is CASFGPPQGSYEQYF. In DNA, the CDR3 is TGCGCCAGCTTCGGCCCCCCACAGGGTTCCTACGAGCAGTACTTC.